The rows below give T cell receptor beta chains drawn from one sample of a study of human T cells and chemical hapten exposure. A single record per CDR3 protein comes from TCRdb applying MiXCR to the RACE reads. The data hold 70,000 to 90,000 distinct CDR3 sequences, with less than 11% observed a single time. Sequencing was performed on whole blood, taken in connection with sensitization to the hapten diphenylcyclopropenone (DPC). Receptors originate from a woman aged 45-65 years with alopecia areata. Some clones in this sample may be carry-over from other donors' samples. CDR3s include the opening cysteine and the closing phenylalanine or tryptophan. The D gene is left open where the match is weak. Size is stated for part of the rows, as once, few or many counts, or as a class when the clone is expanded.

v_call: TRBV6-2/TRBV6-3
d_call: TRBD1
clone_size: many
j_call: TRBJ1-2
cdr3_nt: TGTGCCAGCAGTGGACAGGGGGCCTCTGGCTACACCTTC
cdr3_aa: CASSGQGASGYTF

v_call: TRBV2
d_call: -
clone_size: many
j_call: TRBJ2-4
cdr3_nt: TGTGCCAGCAGGACGGACGGGCTAGCCAAAAACATTCAGTACTTC
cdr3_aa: CASRTDGLAKNIQYF

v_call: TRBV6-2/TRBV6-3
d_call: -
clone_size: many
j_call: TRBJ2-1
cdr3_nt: TGTGCCAGCAGACCAACTTCAGGGTACAATGAGCAGTTCTTC
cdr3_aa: CASRPTSGYNEQFF

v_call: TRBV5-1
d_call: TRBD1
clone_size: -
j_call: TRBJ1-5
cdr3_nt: TGCGCCAGCAGCCCCGGGACAGGGTCTAGTCAGCCCCAGCATTTT
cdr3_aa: CASSPGTGSSQPQHF

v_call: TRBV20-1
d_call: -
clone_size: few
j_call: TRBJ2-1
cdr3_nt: TGCAGTGCCGGGGTTAGCTCCTACAATGAGCAGTTCTTC
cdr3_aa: CSAGVSSYNEQFF

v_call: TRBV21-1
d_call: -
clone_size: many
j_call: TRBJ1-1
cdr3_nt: TGTGCCAGCAGCAAACGTAAACCGAGAAGGGGGACTGAAGCTTTCTTT
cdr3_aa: CASSKRKPRRGTEAFF

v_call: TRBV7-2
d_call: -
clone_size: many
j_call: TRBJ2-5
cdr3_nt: TGTGCCAGCAGCCCAACCCGTCTCGAGACCCAGTACTTC
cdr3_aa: CASSPTRLETQYF

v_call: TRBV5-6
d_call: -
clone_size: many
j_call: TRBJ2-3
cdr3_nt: TGTGCCAGCAGCTTGGTTAGCGCGGATCTCTCTTTCGGGTATACGCAGTATTTT
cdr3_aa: CASSLVSADLSFGYTQYF

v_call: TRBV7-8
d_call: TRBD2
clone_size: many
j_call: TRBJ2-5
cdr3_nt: TGTGCCAGCAGCTTAGTGCTAGCGGCGACCCAGTACTTC
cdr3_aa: CASSLVLAATQYF

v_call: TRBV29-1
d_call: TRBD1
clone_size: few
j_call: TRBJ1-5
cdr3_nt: TGCAGCGTTTCAGGGACAGGGGGGCCGAATCAGCCCCAGCATTTT
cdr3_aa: CSVSGTGGPNQPQHF

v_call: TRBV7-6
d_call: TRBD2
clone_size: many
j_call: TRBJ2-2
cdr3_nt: TGTGCCAGCAGCCCCGGACTAGCGGGAGTCCCCCTAACCGGGGAGCTGTTTTTT
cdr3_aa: CASSPGLAGVPLTGELFF

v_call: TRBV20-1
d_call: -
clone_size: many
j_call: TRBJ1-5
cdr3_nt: TGCAGTGCTCAAGATAGCAATCAGCCCCAGCATTTT
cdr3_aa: CSAQDSNQPQHF

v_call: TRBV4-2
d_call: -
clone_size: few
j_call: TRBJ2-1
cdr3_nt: TGTGCCAGCAGCCAAGAAGTGACGGGAGTCGGTTATGAGCAGTTCTTC
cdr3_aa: CASSQEVTGVGYEQFF

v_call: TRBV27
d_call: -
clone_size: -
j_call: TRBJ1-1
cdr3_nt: TGTGCCAGCAGCGAGAACTTGAACACTGAAGCTTTCTTT
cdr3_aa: CASSENLNTEAFF

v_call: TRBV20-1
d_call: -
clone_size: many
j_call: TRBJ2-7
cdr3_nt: TGCAGTGCTAGAGTCATCTCCGAGCAGTACTTC
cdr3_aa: CSARVISEQYF

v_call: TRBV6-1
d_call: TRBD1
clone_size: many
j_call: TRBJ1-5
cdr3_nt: TGTGCCAGCAGTGTCGACAGGGATCAGCCCCAGCATTTT
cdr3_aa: CASSVDRDQPQHF

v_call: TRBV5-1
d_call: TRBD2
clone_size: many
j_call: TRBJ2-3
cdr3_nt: TGCGCCAGCAGGTTGAGACTAGCGGGAGGTGGCACAGATACGCAGTATTTT
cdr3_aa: CASRLRLAGGGTDTQYF

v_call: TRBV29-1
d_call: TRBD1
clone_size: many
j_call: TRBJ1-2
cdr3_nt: TGCAGCGTTGAGTTGACAGGGGGCTATGGCTACACCTTC
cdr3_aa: CSVELTGGYGYTF

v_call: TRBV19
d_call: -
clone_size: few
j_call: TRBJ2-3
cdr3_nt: TGTGCCAGTAGGAGGTACAGCCTTGCCACAGATACGCAGTATTTT
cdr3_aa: CASRRYSLATDTQYF

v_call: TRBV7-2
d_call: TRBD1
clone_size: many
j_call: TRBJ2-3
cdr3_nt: TGTGCCAGCGGTGGGGTGCAGGGGACAGGAGATACGCAGTATTTT
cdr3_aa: CASGGVQGTGDTQYF

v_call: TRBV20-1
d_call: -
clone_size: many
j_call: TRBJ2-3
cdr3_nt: TGCAGTGCCCCCCCCCTGAGCGGGAGCACAGATACGCAGTATTTT
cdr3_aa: CSAPPLSGSTDTQYF

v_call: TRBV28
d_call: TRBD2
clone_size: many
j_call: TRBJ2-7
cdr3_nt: TGTGCCAGCAGTTTAAAACTAGCGGGTTACGAGCAGTACTTC
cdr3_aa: CASSLKLAGYEQYF

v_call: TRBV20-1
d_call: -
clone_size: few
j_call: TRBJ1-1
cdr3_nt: TGCAGTGCTCCCAACAGGCGCCCCTCTGTGAACACTGAAGCTTTCTTT
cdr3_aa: CSAPNRRPSVNTEAFF

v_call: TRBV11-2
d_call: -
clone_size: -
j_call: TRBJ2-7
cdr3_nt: TGTGCCAGCAGCTTAGATATGACCAGGGGCTACGAGCAGTACTTC
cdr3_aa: CASSLDMTRGYEQYF

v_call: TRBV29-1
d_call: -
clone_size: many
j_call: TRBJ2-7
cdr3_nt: TGCAGCGTTGGAGGTATCGGGAGCTACGAGCAGTACTTC
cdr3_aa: CSVGGIGSYEQYF

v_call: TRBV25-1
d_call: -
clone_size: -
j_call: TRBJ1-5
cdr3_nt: TGTGCCAGCAGTGTACTTGGTCAGCCCCAGCATTTT
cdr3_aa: CASSVLGQPQHF

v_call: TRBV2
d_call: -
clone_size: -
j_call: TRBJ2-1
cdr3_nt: TGTGCCAGCAGTGAACTTAGGGCGGCGCAGTTCTTC
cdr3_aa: CASSELRAAQFF

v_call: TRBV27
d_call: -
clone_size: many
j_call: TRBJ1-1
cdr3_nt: TGTGCCAGCAGACGGGGTCGGTCGAACACTGAAGCTTTCTTT
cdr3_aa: CASRRGRSNTEAFF

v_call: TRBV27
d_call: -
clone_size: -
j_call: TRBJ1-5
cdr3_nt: TGTGCCAGCAGCCCGTATAGCAATCAGCCCCAGCATTTT
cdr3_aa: CASSPYSNQPQHF

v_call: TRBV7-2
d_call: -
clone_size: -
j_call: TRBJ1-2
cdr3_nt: TGTGCCAGCAGCTTGCACAGGGACGAGAGATTCGACACCTTC
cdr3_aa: CASSLHRDERFDTF

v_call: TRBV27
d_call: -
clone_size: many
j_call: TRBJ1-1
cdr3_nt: TGTGCCAGCAGTTTCAGGGGTGGGACATTTGAAGCTTTCTTT
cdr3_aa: CASSFRGGTFEAFF

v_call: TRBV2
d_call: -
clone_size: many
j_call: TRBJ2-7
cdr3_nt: TGTGCCAGCAGTGAATTGGGTCTCTTCGACGAGCAGTACTTC
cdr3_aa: CASSELGLFDEQYF

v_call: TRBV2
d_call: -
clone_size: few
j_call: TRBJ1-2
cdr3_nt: TGTGCCAGCAGTATTGACGATGGCTACACCTTC
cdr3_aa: CASSIDDGYTF

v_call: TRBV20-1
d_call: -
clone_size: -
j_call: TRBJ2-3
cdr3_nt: TGCAGTGCTAGTGACGCCTCCACGGATACGCAGTATTTT
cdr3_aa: CSASDASTDTQYF

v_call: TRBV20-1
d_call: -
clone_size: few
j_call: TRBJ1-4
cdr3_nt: TGCAGTGCTATTTCCGGGACCCCAGAGGAAAAACTGTTTTTT
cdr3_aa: CSAISGTPEEKLFF

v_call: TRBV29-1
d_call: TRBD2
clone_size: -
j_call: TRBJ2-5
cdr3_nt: TGCAGCGTTGAGGAAAAGCGGGAGTCCACCCAGTACTTC
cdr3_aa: CSVEEKRESTQYF

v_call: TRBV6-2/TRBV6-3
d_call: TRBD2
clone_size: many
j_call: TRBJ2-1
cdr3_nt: TGTGCCAGCAGTTCAAAGCGGGGAGCCCCCTCCAATGAGCAGTTCTTC
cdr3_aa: CASSSKRGAPSNEQFF

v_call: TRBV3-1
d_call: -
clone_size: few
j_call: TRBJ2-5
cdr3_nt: TGTGCCAGCAGCCAAGATTTGTTTGCCCAAGAGACCCAGTACTTC
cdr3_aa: CASSQDLFAQETQYF

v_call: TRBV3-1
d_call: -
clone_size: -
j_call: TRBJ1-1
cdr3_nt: TGTGCCAGCACCAGGACAGCGATGAACACTGAAGCTTTCTTT
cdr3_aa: CASTRTAMNTEAFF

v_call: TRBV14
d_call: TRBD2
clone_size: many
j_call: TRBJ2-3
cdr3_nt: TGTGCCAGCAGCCAAGATCGTGGCGGGAGGGCGGCAGATACGCAGTATTTT
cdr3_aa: CASSQDRGGRAADTQYF

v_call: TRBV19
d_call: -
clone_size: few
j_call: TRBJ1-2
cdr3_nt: TGTGCCAGCGCGGGACAAGCGGGGTTAGGCTACACCTTC
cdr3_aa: CASAGQAGLGYTF

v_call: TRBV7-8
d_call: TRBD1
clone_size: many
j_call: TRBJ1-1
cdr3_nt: TGTGCCAGCAGCTTCGGAACCGGGACAGGGGGCGGACGAATGAACACTGAAGCTTTCTTT
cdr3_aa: CASSFGTGTGGGRMNTEAFF

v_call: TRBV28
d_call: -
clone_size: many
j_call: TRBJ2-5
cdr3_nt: TGTGCCAGCAGAATTCAAGAGACCCAGTACTTC
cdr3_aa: CASRIQETQYF

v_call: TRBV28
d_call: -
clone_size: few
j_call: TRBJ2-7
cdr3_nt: TGTGCCAGCACCGGGACAATGGGCTACGAGCAGTACTTC
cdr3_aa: CASTGTMGYEQYF

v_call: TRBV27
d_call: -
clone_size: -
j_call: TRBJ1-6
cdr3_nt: TGTGCCAGCAGTTTATTGGCGTATAATTCACCCCTCCACTTT
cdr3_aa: CASSLLAYNSPLHF

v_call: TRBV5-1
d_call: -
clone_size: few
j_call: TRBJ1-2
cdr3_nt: TGCGCCAGCAGCTTGTCTGTAAGCACTACTAACTATGGCTACACCTTC
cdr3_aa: CASSLSVSTTNYGYTF

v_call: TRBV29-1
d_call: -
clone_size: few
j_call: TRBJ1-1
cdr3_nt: TGCAGCGTTGTAGGAGGGGATCCGAACACTGAAGCTTTCTTT
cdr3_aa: CSVVGGDPNTEAFF

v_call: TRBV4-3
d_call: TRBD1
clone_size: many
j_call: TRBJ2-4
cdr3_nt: TGCGCCAGCAGCCAAGGCCGGGACAGGGGTTTTCGGGCCAAAAACATTCAGTACTTC
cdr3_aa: CASSQGRDRGFRAKNIQYF

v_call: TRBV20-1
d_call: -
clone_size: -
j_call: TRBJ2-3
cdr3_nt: TGCAGTGCTAGCCCCCGTCCGGATACGCAGTATTTT
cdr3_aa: CSASPRPDTQYF

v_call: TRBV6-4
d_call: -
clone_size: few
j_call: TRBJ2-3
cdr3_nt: TGTGCCACCGGCGCGTCAGGCACAGATACGCAGTATTTT
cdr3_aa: CATGASGTDTQYF

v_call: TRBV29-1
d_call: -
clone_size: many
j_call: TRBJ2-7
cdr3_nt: TGCAGCGTTGCCGAGACGGTTGAGCAGTACTTC
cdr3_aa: CSVAETVEQYF

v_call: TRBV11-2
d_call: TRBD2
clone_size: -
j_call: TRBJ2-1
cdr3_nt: TGTGCCAGCAGCCTGACTAGCGGGAGGGCCCGGATCTTC
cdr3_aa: CASSLTSGRARIF

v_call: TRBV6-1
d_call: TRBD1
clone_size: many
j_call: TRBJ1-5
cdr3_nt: TGTGCCAGCAGGGACAGGGGCAGAGGGAATCAGCCCCAGCATTTT
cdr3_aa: CASRDRGRGNQPQHF

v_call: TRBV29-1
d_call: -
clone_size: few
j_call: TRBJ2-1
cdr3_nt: TGCAACCCCCCGGTGTTTCAGTTCTTC
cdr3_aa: CNPPVFQFF

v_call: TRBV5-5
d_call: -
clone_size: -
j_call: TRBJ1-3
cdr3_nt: TGTGCCAGCAGCCGCGAACTAGGAGGAAACACCATATATTTT
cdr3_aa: CASSRELGGNTIYF

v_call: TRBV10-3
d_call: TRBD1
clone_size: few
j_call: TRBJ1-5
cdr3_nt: TGTGCCATCAGTGAGTCGACAGGGACTCAGCCCCAGCATTTT
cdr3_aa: CAISESTGTQPQHF

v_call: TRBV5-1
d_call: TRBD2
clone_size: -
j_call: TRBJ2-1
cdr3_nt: TGCGCCAGCAGCTTGCTAGCGGGATACAATGAGCAGTTCTTC
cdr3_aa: CASSLLAGYNEQFF

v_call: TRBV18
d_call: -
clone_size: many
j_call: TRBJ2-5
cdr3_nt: TGTGCCAGCTCTCTCGCTCGCGACCAAGAGACCCAGTACTTC
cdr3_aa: CASSLARDQETQYF

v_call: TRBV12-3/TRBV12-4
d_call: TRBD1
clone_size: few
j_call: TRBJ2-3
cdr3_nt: TGTGCCAGCAGTACGCGACAGGGGGGATCAGATACGCAGTATTTT
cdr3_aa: CASSTRQGGSDTQYF

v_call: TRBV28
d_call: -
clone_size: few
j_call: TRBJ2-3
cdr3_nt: TGTGCCAGCAGTTCCAGAGTGGATACGCAGTATTTT
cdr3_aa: CASSSRVDTQYF